Presented here are 22 T cell receptor beta chains from one specimen sequenced in a study of T-cell reconstitution after alpha-beta-depleted transplantation in children. Unique molecular identifiers were incorporated during preparation of the TCRbeta library. TCRdb fed the PCR reads into MiXCR, producing one record per CDR3 protein. The sample contains about 610,000 distinct CDR3 sequences, 10% of which appear only once. Here the sequenced sample was PBMCs from the stem cell graft donor, taken from the stem cell graft. Every receptor here comes from a human donor who donated a stem cell graft to a child with acute myeloid leukemia.

This clonotype was found a few times. The chain joins TRBV9 to TRBJ2-7, with D possibly being TRBD1 or TRBD2 (5 bases each). CDR1 SGDLS and CDR2 YYNGEE come from the germline V gene. The CDR3 has 14 residues. Trimming removed 3 bases from V and 3 bases from J, with 13 bases in between. For the CDR3, the DNA is TGTGCCAGCAGCGCCTGGGACGGCATCTACGAGCAGTACTTC. Its translation is CASSAWDGIYEQYF. Based on the CDR3 plus reference TRBV9 and TRBJ2-7, the full variable domain is DSGVTQTPKHLITATGQRVTLRCSPRSGDLSVYWYQQSLDQGLQFLIQYYNGEERAKGNILERFSAQQFPDLHSELNLSSLELGDSALYFCASSAWDGIYEQYFGPGTRLTVT.

The chain couples TRBV29-1 to TRBJ2-7; no firm D call. Germline CDR1 and CDR2: SQVTM and ANQGSEA. The V end lost 6 bases, the J end lost 1 base, and 7 bases lay between the germline ends. CDR3 length: 11 residues. CDR3 in amino acids: CSVTASYEQYF. CDR3 nucleotides: TGCAGCGTGACGGCGTCCTACGAGCAGTACTTC.

The CDR3 loop reads CASSPEGGSGQETQYF. CDR3 DNA sequence: TGCGCCAGCAGCCCGGAAGGAGGTAGCGGCCAAGAGACCCAGTACTTC. The gene calls are TRBV5-1 and TRBJ2-5; tentatively, D is TRBD2 (6 bases). V was clipped by 4 bases and J by 1 base, with 17 bases between them. There are 16 residues in the CDR3. The germline V gene has CDR1 SGHRS and CDR2 YFSETQ.

This clonotype was observed many times. The chain is built from TRBV27 and TRBJ2-5, with D possibly TRBD2 on 6 matching bases. The germline CDR1 and CDR2 sequences are MNHEY and SMNVEV (reference sequence). The ends were cut back, 5 bases at V and 2 bases at J, with 9 bases in the middle. This CDR3 contains 13 residues. In DNA form, the CDR3 reads TGTGCCAGCAGTAGGACTATGCAAGAGACCCAGTACTTC. This gives the protein CASSRTMQETQYF.

This clonotype showed up many times. CDR3 in amino acids: CASSQGPMNTEAFF. The CDR3 region has the DNA TGTGCCAGCAGCCAGGGACCGATGAACACTGAAGCTTTCTTT. The chain recombines TRBV7-3 with TRBJ1-1, with a tentative D call TRBD1 (5 bases). The germline V gene encodes CDR1 SGHTA and CDR2 FQGTGA. Deletions cut 5 bases from V and 0 bases from J, with 10 bases between. CDR3 length equals 14 residues.

This clonotype was counted at least ten times. This chain uses TRBV6-5 with TRBJ2-1; 8 nucleotides align to TRBD1. Germline trimming cut 2 bases from V and 4 bases from J; bases unmatched to any gene: 1. Per germline, CDR1 MNHEY and CDR2 SVGAGI. This CDR3 comprises 14 residues. Here the CDR3 DNA reads TGTGCCAGCAGTTACGGGACAGGTTACAATGAGCAGTTCTTC. It is translated as CASSYGTGYNEQFF.

This clonotype was counted a few times. The chain uses TRBV6-2 or TRBV6-3 and TRBJ2-4, with a possible D match to TRBD1 (6 bases). V shed 2 bases and J shed 2 bases, with 10 bases lying between them. The CDR3 is made up of 15 amino acids. Germline V gene sequence: CDR1 MNHEY, CDR2 SVGEGT. The CDR3 here is CASSYRDKPKNIQYF. For the CDR3, the DNA is TGTGCCAGCAGTTACAGGGACAAACCCAAAAACATTCAGTACTTC.

The chain recombines TRBV20-1 with TRBJ1-5, with 9 bases aligning to TRBD1. The CDR3 spans 16 residues. Germline V gene lookup returns CDR1 DFQATT and CDR2 SNEGSKA (reference sequence). J was trimmed by 8 bases and V by 4 bases; bases with no gene match: 15. Written as DNA, the CDR3 is TGCAGTGCTACCTCCTTAAGGGGACAGGGTTTTGAGCCCCAGCATTTT. It specifies CSATSLRGQGFEPQHF.

This clonotype was counted at least ten times. This rearrangement joins TRBV7-2 to TRBJ2-1, with D maybe TRBD1 (5 bases). This CDR3 region has 14 residues. V lost 1 base and J lost 9, with 13 bases in between. Germline CDR1 and CDR2: SGHTA and FQGNSA. In DNA form, the CDR3 reads TGTGCCAGCAGCTTAGGCCCTGGTCAGGGTGAGCAGTTCTTC. This codes for CASSLGPGQGEQFF.

The chain uses TRBV6-6 and TRBJ2-2; D gene uncertain. In germline, CDR1 is MNHNY, CDR2 SVGAGI (reference sequence). The V gene lost 6 bases and the J gene lost 4 bases, with 9 bases spanning the gap. This CDR3 has 13 amino acids. CDR3 in amino acids: CASRATATGELFF. The CDR3, as DNA: TGTGCCAGCAGGGCTACAGCCACCGGGGAGCTGTTTTTT.

The chain has TRBV27 and TRBJ2-7; 9 positions match TRBD1. V trimming: 7 bases; J trimming: 2 bases; junction bases outside the gene matches: 6. The CDR3 covers 14 residues. Germline V CDR1 and CDR2: MNHEY, SMNVEV (reference sequence). The CDR3 spells CASTGTGKTYEQYF. The CDR3 DNA is TGTGCCAGCACCGGGACAGGGAAAACCTACGAGCAGTACTTC.

This rearrangement joins TRBV12-3 or TRBV12-4 to TRBJ2-5, with D unclear. CDR3 size: 13 residues. V lost 4 bases to trimming and J lost 4 bases, with 10 bases between them. CDR3 amino acids: CASSSRLRETQYF. CDR3 nucleotide sequence: TGTGCCAGCAGTTCGAGGTTGAGAGAGACCCAGTACTTC.

The chain links TRBV11-1 to TRBJ1-1; D remains ambiguous. Per the germline V gene, CDR1 is SGHAT and CDR2 is FQDESV (reference sequence). Trimming cost V 5 bases and J 14 bases, with 15 bases left between them. This CDR3 has 11 amino acids. CDR3 in amino acids: CASSLREIAFF. The DNA for the CDR3 is TGTGCCAGCAGCCTACGGGAGATTGCGTTCTTT.

Written as DNA, the CDR3 is TGTGCCAGCAGGGCCTTCAGGGGCTACACTGAAGCTTTCTTT. It specifies CASRAFRGYTEAFF. The chain recombines TRBV27 with TRBJ1-1; tentative D call: TRBD1 (6 bases). From germline, CDR1 is MNHEY and CDR2 SMNVEV (reference sequence). This CDR3 is 14 amino acids long. V lost 6 bases, J lost 3 bases, and 14 bases lay in between.

This clonotype was seen a handful of times. The V and J genes are TRBV29-1 and TRBJ2-2; 9 bases are shared with TRBD2. Germline loops: CDR1 SQVTM, CDR2 ANQGSEA. With V trimmed by 5 bases and J by 3 bases, 1 base remained unmatched. The CDR3 loop spans 13 amino acids. DNA for the CDR3: TGCAGCGTTAGCGGGAGGCACACCGGGGAGCTGTTTTTT. Its protein is CSVSGRHTGELFF.

V is TRBV4-3 and J is TRBJ2-1; D is ambiguous. CDR3 length: 9 amino acids. CDR1 is LGHNA, CDR2 YSLEER, per germline. Trimming shortened V by 10 bases and J by 12 bases, and 10 bases separated the two germline ends. The CDR3 sequence: CAKHFGQFF. The CDR3 nucleotides are TGCGCCAAGCATTTTGGGCAGTTCTTC.

This chain links TRBV20-1 with TRBJ2-3, with D unresolved. Per the germline V gene, CDR1 is DFQATT and CDR2 is SNEGSKA (reference sequence). This CDR3 comprises 13 residues. The V end was cut by 6 bases, the J end by 0 bases, with 10 bases between. CDR3 bases: TGCAGTGCCGGGCCCTTAAGCACAGATACGCAGTATTTT. It specifies CSAGPLSTDTQYF.

This clonotype was detected only a few times. This chain uses TRBV25-1 with TRBJ1-5; D remains ambiguous. Germline values: CDR1 MGHDK, CDR2 SYGVNS. Between the trimmed V and J ends, which lost 1 base and 3 bases, there was a span of 10 bases. This CDR3 is 15 amino acids long. The CDR3 DNA sequence: TGTGCCAGCAGTGAATCCGGGAGGTTCAATCAGCCCCAGCATTTT. Translating it yields CASSESGRFNQPQHF.

This clonotype occurred a few times. The chain links TRBV11-2 to TRBJ1-3, with D possibly matching TRBD1 (6 bases). The V gene's germline CDR1 is SGHAT and CDR2 FQNNGV. This CDR3 region has 15 residues. Trimming shortened V by 5 bases and J by 4 bases, and 15 bases separated the two germline ends. This CDR3 is CASSRMGGPGNTIYF. DNA of the CDR3: TGTGCCAGCAGCCGCATGGGGGGGCCAGGAAACACCATATATTTT.

The sample holds a few counts of this clonotype. The V and J genes are TRBV20-1 and TRBJ2-1; 11 nucleotides line up with TRBD2. From germline, CDR1 is DFQATT and CDR2 SNEGSKA (reference sequence). The CDR3 spans 14 residues. With 4 bases clipped from V and 2 bases from J, the junction kept 1 base outside the gene matches. Here the CDR3 reads CSAMTSGTYNEQFF. The CDR3 DNA sequence: TGCAGTGCTATGACTAGCGGGACCTACAATGAGCAGTTCTTC.

Many counts were recorded for this clonotype. The chain carries TRBV5-1 and TRBJ2-1, with D possibly being TRBD2 (5 bases). There are 14 residues in the CDR3. V was clipped by 4 bases and J by 4 bases, with 12 bases between them. Germline lookup yields CDR1 SGHRS and CDR2 YFSETQ. In nucleotides, the CDR3 is TGCGCCAGCAGCCTTCAGGACTCATACAATGAGCAGTTCTTC. Translating it yields CASSLQDSYNEQFF.

In its sample, this clonotype was seen a few times. This chain joins TRBV27 and TRBJ2-2, with 11 bases identical to TRBD1. CDR3 size: 17 residues. CDR1 MNHEY and CDR2 SMNVEV come from the germline V gene (reference sequence). After removal of 6 bases from V and 0 bases from J, the junction contained 6 bases not matched to a gene. CDR3 amino acids: CASRPLGQGANTGELFF. The DNA for the CDR3 is TGTGCCAGCAGACCCTTGGGACAGGGGGCGAACACCGGGGAGCTGTTTTTT.